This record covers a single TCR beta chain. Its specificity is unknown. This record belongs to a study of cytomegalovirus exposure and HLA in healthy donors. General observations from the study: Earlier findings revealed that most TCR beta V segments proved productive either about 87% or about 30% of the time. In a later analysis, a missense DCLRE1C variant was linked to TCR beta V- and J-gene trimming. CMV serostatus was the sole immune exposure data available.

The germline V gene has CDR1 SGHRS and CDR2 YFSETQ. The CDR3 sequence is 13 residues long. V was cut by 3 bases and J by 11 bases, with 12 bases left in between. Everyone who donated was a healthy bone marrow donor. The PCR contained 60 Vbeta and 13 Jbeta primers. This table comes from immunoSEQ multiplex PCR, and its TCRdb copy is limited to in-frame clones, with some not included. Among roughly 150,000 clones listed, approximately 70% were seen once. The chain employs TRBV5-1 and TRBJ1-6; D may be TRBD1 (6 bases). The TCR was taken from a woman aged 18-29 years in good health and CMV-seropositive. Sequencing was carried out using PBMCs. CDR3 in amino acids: CASSSDSVTPLHF. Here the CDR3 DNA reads TGCGCCAGCAGCTCGGACAGCGTTACACCCCTCCACTTT.